This passage covers 2 T cell receptor beta chains from one sample sequenced in a study of blood T cell repertoires in COVID-19. Sequencing used immunoSEQ multiplex PCR; TCRdb keeps in-frame clones, though not all of them. Among 110,000 or so clones, 85% to 90% were seen once, and the ten largest hold roughly 4%. Sequencing used peripheral blood. Every receptor here comes from a man in his fifties with acute or convalescent COVID-19.

The chain carries TRBV2 and TRBJ1-2; 7 bases map to TRBD1. The junction had 10 bases not matched to a gene; V was cut back by 6 bases and J by 6 bases. Germline-derived CDR1 and CDR2 are SNHLY and FYNNEI. The CDR3 sequence is 14 residues long. The CDR3: CASRKTGTHDGYTF. In nucleotides, the CDR3 is TGTGCCAGCAGGAAGACAGGGACCCATGATGGCTACACCTTC.

J is TRBJ1-1 and V is TRBV21-1; whether TRBD1, the table's D call, matches the DNA was not checked. TRBV21-1 is an annotated pseudogene. The CDR3 totals 14 residues. The CDR3 loop reads CASSNRTGGTEAFF. DNA of the CDR3: TGTGCCAGCAGCAACAGGACAGGAGGCACTGAAGCTTTCTTT.